The sequence of this TCR beta chain was determined in a study of T cells after yellow fever vaccination. Notes on the study in general: The booster saw the reappearance of most primary-vaccination clones (approximately 97% CD4, 88% CD8). FACS-sorted repertoires could contain abundant clonotypes contaminating from the bulk population. By day 5 rather than day 15, the secondary response had peaked, though it was weaker.

A universal primer site and UMIs were added as TCR cDNA was made by 5'RACE template switching. TCRdb recomputed calls from the 5' RACE reads with MiXCR, one row per CDR3 protein. The data show about 630,000 distinct CDR3 sequences, approximately 13% seen once. This clonotype was seen only a few times. The antigen is undetermined. With 3 bases clipped from V and 5 bases from J, the junction kept 5 bases outside the gene matches. Per germline, CDR1 LNHNV and CDR2 YYDKDF (reference sequence). The CDR3 extends over 15 amino acids. V and J are TRBV15 and TRBJ2-5; 11 bases align to TRBD1. The sequencing used PBMCs, collected on the day of the yellow fever booster vaccination. This receptor was taken from a man aged 30-40 years who received the YFV17D yellow fever vaccine. CDR3 amino acids: CATSSRTGGWETQYF. The CDR3 bases are TGTGCCACCAGCAGTCGGACAGGGGGCTGGGAGACCCAGTACTTC.